This is a list of T cell receptor beta chains from one sample in a study of cytomegalovirus exposure and HLA in healthy donors. Only in-frame clones appear in the TCRdb table, and some are missing; sequencing was by immunoSEQ multiplex PCR. The table has roughly 70,000 clones, 75% seen once. The sample comprised PBMCs. The source is a man between 65 and 85 years old in good health and CMV-seronegative. CDR3s include the opening cysteine and the closing phenylalanine or tryptophan. The D gene is left open where the match is weak. Only some rows state a clone size, as once, few, many or a class for expanded clones.

CDR3nt | CDR3aa | j_gene | abundance | d_gene | v_gene
TGTGCCAGCAGATTCGAGCGGGACAGGGGGTACTATGGCTACACCTTC | CASRFERDRGYYGYTF | TRBJ1-2 | NA | TRBD1 | TRBV5-5
TGTGCCAGCTCACTCCCGGGACAGGGCGACTACGAGCAGTACTTC | CASSLPGQGDYEQYF | TRBJ2-7 | once | TRBD1 | TRBV18
TGTGCCATCAGTGAGTCGAAAGATGGGGGGGACACTGAAGCTTTCTTT | CAISESKDGGDTEAFF | TRBJ1-1 | NA | NA | TRBV10-3
TGTGCCAGCAGTTACTCGAGGGGGGGACAGAACACTGAAGCTTTCTTT | CASSYSRGGQNTEAFF | TRBJ1-1 | few | NA | TRBV6-6
TGTGCCAGCAACACGGGGTCCTACGAGCAGTACTTC | CASNTGSYEQYF | TRBJ2-7 | NA | NA | TRBV6-1
TGTGCCAGCAGCGAACGGACAGGGGGTTGGTACGAGCAGTACTTC | CASSERTGGWYEQYF | TRBJ2-7 | NA | TRBD1 | TRBV9
TGTGCCAGTAGTAAGCGGGGGGGGGCGTCAGAGACCCAGTACTTC | CASSKRGGASETQYF | TRBJ2-5 | NA | TRBD2 | TRBV19
TGTGCCAGTAGTATCCGACTAGCTGAGACCCAGTACTTC | CASSIRLAETQYF | TRBJ2-5 | few | TRBD2 | TRBV19
TGTGCCACCAGCAGAGATCGGGCGGGTGGCTACACCTTC | CATSRDRAGGYTF | TRBJ1-2 | NA | NA | TRBV15
TGTGCCAGCAGCTTAGCGCTGGACAACTACGAGCAGTACTTC | CASSLALDNYEQYF | TRBJ2-7 | NA | NA | TRBV7-2
TGTGCCAGCTCACGGCCAGCGGCCGGCTACACCTTC | CASSRPAAGYTF | TRBJ1-2 | NA | NA | TRBV18
TGCAGCGCCGCAGGGCAGGGTGAGACAGTGCAGTACTTC | CSAAGQGETVQYF | TRBJ2-7 | NA | NA | TRBV29-1
TGCAGCGTTGATGGGACAGGGACCACCGGGGAGCTGTTTTTT | CSVDGTGTTGELFF | TRBJ2-2 | NA | TRBD1 | TRBV29-1
TGTGCCAGCAGCTTAGTTCTGACAGGGGGTGCCCCAGAGACCCAGTACTTC | CASSLVLTGGAPETQYF | TRBJ2-5 | NA | TRBD1 | TRBV11-3
TGTGCCAGCAGCGTATATAAAGGAGCAAACACTGAAGCTTTCTTT | CASSVYKGANTEAFF | TRBJ1-1 | NA | NA | TRBV9
TGTGCCAGCAGCAAACGGTCGACACCTGGGGCCAACGTCCTGACTTTC | CASSKRSTPGANVLTF | TRBJ2-6 | NA | NA | TRBV21-1
TGTGCCAGCAGCACCCGACTAGCGGGGGGTAGGGAGACCCAGTACTTC | CASSTRLAGGRETQYF | TRBJ2-5 | NA | TRBD2 | TRBV9
TGTGCCAGCACCCATTACGCGGGGGGCTCGCAGTTCTTC | CASTHYAGGSQFF | TRBJ2-1 | NA | TRBD2 | TRBV7-9
TGTGCCAGCAGCTTAGCGTCAGGGGACACTGAAGCTTTCTTT | CASSLASGDTEAFF | TRBJ1-1 | NA | NA | TRBV7-6
TGTGCCAGTAGTTTCGGGCAGGGGAGCAATGAGCAGTTCTTC | CASSFGQGSNEQFF | TRBJ2-1 | NA | NA | TRBV19
TGTGCCAGCAGTTTAGGGGAGTCCTACGAGCAGTACTTC | CASSLGESYEQYF | TRBJ2-7 | NA | NA | TRBV27
TGTGCCAGTCAACAACAGACCGCCGATAATTCACCCCTCCACTTT | CASQQQTADNSPLHF | TRBJ1-6 | NA | NA | TRBV19
TGTGCCAGCAGCTGGGACATTCGGTATGGCTACACCTTC | CASSWDIRYGYTF | TRBJ1-2 | NA | NA | TRBV7-9
TGTGCCAGTAATCACGGAACAGGGCCGACTGGAAACACCATATATTTT | CASNHGTGPTGNTIYF | TRBJ1-3 | NA | NA | TRBV19
TGTGCCAGCAGCCCCGAAGGAGGGAGGGCCTTGGAGACCCAGTACTTC | CASSPEGGRALETQYF | TRBJ2-5 | NA | TRBD2 | TRBV7-2
TGCGCCAGCAGCTTGCGCGGGACTAGTTTTCCCGGGGAGCTGTTTTTT | CASSLRGTSFPGELFF | TRBJ2-2 | few | TRBD2 | TRBV5-1
TGTGCCAGCAGCGCTAATAATTCACCCCTCCACTTT | CASSANNSPLHF | TRBJ1-6 | NA | NA | TRBV9
TGCGCCAGCCGGAGGTTCCCAGGACAGGTGACAGATACGCAGTATTTT | CASRRFPGQVTDTQYF | TRBJ2-3 | NA | TRBD1 | TRBV5-1
TGTGCCTGGAGTGTGACGGCGGGTTATGGAGAGACCCAGTACTTC | CAWSVTAGYGETQYF | TRBJ2-5 | NA | NA | TRBV30
TGCGCCAGCAGCCAAGATCCACCTAGCGGGACGAGCTCCTACGAGCAGTACTTC | CASSQDPPSGTSSYEQYF | TRBJ2-7 | NA | TRBD2 | TRBV4-3
TGTGCCAGCAGCTTAGGGGACACCTTCCCAGAGACCCAGTACTTC | CASSLGDTFPETQYF | TRBJ2-5 | NA | NA | TRBV7-2
TGCGCCAGCAGCTATCCCACTAGCGGGAGCGCAGATACGCAGTATTTT | CASSYPTSGSADTQYF | TRBJ2-3 | once | TRBD2 | TRBV5-1
TGCGCCAGCAGCTTGGGAGCGGGGGGGCCTGTAGATACGCAGTATTTT | CASSLGAGGPVDTQYF | TRBJ2-3 | NA | TRBD2 | TRBV5-1
TGTGCCAGCAGCTTAATCCAGGGGGCAGGACAGCCCCAGCATTTT | CASSLIQGAGQPQHF | TRBJ1-5 | NA | TRBD1 | TRBV7-8
TGTGCCTGGGGACTACAAGAGACCCAGTACTTC | CAWGLQETQYF | TRBJ2-5 | NA | NA | TRBV30
TGTGCCAGCAGTTACGGGACAGGGTCAAGCACCGGGGAGCTGTTTTTT | CASSYGTGSSTGELFF | TRBJ2-2 | once | TRBD1 | TRBV6-5
TGTGCCAGCAGCCGCCCGGGGACTAGCGGGAGCAGAAGGGAGACCCAGTACTTC | CASSRPGTSGSRRETQYF | TRBJ2-5 | NA | TRBD2 | TRBV11-2
TGTGCCAGCAGCTTAGGACTCGGGGGGGGGAACACTGAAGCTTTCTTT | CASSLGLGGGNTEAFF | TRBJ1-1 | few | NA | TRBV13
TGTGCCAGCCAACCTCCCTGGGCGGCAGGGGGCAGTTCACCCCTCCACTTT | CASQPPWAAGGSSPLHF | TRBJ1-6 | NA | TRBD1 | TRBV11-2
TGTGCCAGCAGCTCTACCACAGAATCCTACGAGCAGTACTTC | CASSSTTESYEQYF | TRBJ2-7 | NA | NA | TRBV6-5
TGCGCCAGCACCACCCACGGGGGTGGTCGTCGGGAGCAGTACTTC | CASTTHGGGRREQYF | TRBJ2-5 | NA | NA | TRBV5-1